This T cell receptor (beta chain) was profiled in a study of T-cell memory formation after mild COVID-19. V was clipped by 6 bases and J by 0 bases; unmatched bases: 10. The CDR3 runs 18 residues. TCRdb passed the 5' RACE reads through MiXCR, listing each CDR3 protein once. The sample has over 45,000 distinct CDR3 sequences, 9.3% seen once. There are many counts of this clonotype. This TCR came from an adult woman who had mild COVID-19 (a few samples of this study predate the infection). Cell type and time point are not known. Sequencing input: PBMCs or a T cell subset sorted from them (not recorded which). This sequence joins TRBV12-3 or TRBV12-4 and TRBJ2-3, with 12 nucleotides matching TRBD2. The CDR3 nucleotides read TGTGCCAGCAGCGACCAGGCGCTAGCGGGGGGGAGCACAGATACGCAGTATTTT. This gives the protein CASSDQALAGGSTDTQYF.